This TCR beta chain was identified in a study of glioma-infiltrating T cells. General study results and limits: Above-expected tissue-blood divergence occurred in all gliomas, most in low-grade ones. Very few CDR3 sequences were shared between tissue and blood.

TCR alpha and beta CDR3 regions were amplified from RNA using iRepertoire nested multiplex PCR. For one-step reverse transcription and amplification, roughly 95-450 ng of tissue mRNA or PBMC total RNA was used. TCRdb reprocessed the multiplex PCR reads via MiXCR and lists one record per CDR3 protein. The sample has over 100,000 distinct CDR3 sequences; 20% to 25% are singletons. CDR3 size: 14 residues. The germline CDR1 and CDR2 sequences are LNHDA and SQIVND (reference sequence). A remark on this clonotype: Its cognate antigen is unknown. A much larger clone differs from this one at a single base, so this may be a read error.

This chain uses TRBV19 with TRBJ1-1, with D perhaps TRBD1 (5 bases). This sequence originates from a human donor with low-grade glioma or glioblastoma, undergoing nonglioma brain surgery, or in good health (not recorded which). The specimen sequenced was glioma tissue, nonneoplastic brain tissue, or PBMCs (not recorded which). CDR3 amino acids: CAISTGTVNTEAFF. In DNA, the CDR3 is TGTGCCATTAGTACGGGGACGGTGAACACTGAAGCTTTCTTT.